This T cell receptor (beta chain) was retrieved from a study of blood T cell repertoires in COVID-19. The CDR3 contains 14 residues. In germline, CDR1 is SGHKS, CDR2 YYEKEE (reference sequence). The germline V and J ends were trimmed by 4 bases and 2 bases, with 13 bases remaining between them. Authors' processing steps: Counts of nucleated cells, estimated from reference gene primer amplification, were obtained. The assay was immunoSEQ multiplex PCR, and TCRdb's table has in-frame clones only and misses some. From that table come the V and J calls and clone size; the DNA was used to work out D and trimming. The sample holds about 59,000 clones; 70% to 80% are singletons and the top ten take less than 10%.

The chain is built from TRBV5-5 and TRBJ2-7; TRBD1 is a possible D gene (6 bases). The sequenced sample was peripheral blood. The sequence was obtained from a human donor in a cohort sampled during active COVID-19. CDR3 nucleotides: TGTGCCAGCAGCGCAGAGCCAGGGGCCTACGAGCAGTACTTC. Protein: CASSAEPGAYEQYF. The full variable domain, completed using reference TRBV5-5 and TRBJ2-7, is DAGVTQSPTHLIKTRGQQVTLRCSPISGHKSVSWYQQVLGQGPQFIFQYYEKEERGRGNFPDRFSARQFPNYSSELNVNALLLGDSALYLCASSAEPGAYEQYFGPGTRLTVT.